The clone carrying this T cell receptor beta chain was seen just once. Its antigen is unknown. This sample is drawn from a study of PD-L1 blockade in urothelial cancer. Findings and limits, study-wide: Durable-benefit patients showed greater tumor-associated blood clone expansion at 3 weeks.

Using immunoSEQ multiplex PCR, the repertoire was profiled, and TCRdb retains in-frame clones only, with some absent. The sample lists 60,000 or so clones; around 86% were seen once. Time point noted: pretreatment peripheral blood. Trimming took off 1 base at V and 6 bases at J, with 10 bases between the two ends. The CDR3 runs to 14 residues. From germline, CDR1 is SGHTA and CDR2 FQGNSA. The rearrangement uses TRBV7-2 and TRBJ2-4; D possibly corresponds to TRBD2 (6 bases). The TCR was taken from a man in his sixties or seventies with urothelial cancer. The input for sequencing was PBMCs, taken around atezolizumab (anti-PD-L1) treatment. CDR3 bases: TGTGCCAGCAGCTTAGGGGGGGTTGGAAACATTCAGTACTTC. This sequence encodes CASSLGGVGNIQYF.